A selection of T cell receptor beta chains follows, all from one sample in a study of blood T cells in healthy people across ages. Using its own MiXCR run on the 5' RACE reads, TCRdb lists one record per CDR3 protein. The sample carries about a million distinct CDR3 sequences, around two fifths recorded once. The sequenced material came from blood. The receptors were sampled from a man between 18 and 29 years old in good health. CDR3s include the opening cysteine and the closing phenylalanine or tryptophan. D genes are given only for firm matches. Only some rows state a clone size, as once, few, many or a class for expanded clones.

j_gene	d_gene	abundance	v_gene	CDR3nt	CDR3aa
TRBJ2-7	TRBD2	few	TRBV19	TGTGCCAGTAGTATGGCCGCGGGGGAGGAGCAGTACTTC	CASSMAAGEEQYF
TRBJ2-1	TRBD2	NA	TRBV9	TGTGCCAGCAGCGCCGGGACTAGATACAATGAGCAGTTCTTC	CASSAGTRYNEQFF
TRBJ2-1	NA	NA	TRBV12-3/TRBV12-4	TGTGCCAGCAGTTTACGACTAGTTAGGGATGAGCAGTTCTTC	CASSLRLVRDEQFF
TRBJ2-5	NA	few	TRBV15	TGTGCCACCAGCATCCCTGGCGTGGGTCAAGAGACCCAGTACTTC	CATSIPGVGQETQYF
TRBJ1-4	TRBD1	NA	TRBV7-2	TGTGCCAGCAGACCTTACCGGGACAGTGGCGAAAAACTGTTTTTT	CASRPYRDSGEKLFF
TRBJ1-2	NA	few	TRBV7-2	TGTGCCAGCAGCTTAGATGGCCACGGGGGTGGCTACACCTTC	CASSLDGHGGGYTF
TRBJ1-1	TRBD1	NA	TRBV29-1	TGCAGCGTTAACGACAGGGGGGGAACTTGGACTGAAGCTTTCTTT	CSVNDRGGTWTEAFF
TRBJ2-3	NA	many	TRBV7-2	TGTGCCAGCAGCTTAGGCGGCCGCACAGATACGCAGTATTTT	CASSLGGRTDTQYF
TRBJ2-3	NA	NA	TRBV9	TGTGCCAGCAGCGTCTCCATAGATACGCAGTATTTT	CASSVSIDTQYF
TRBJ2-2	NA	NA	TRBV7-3	TGTGCCAGCAGCTTAAACGGCGGTGGGAACACCGGGGAGCTGTTTTTT	CASSLNGGGNTGELFF
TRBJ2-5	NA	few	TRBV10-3	TGTGCCATCAGTGAGTCCAGGGAAGGACGAGAGACCCAGTACTTC	CAISESREGRETQYF
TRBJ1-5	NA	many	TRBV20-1	TGCAGTGCTGGCGGGGGTAATCAGCCCCAGCATTTT	CSAGGGNQPQHF
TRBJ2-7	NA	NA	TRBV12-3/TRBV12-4	TGTGCCAGCAGGGCGGTGGGGTCCGGGAACAATGAGCAGTACTTC	CASRAVGSGNNEQYF
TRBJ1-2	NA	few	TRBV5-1	TGCGCCAGCAGCCTACTCTCCAGGGCTGAGGGCTATGGCTACACCTTC	CASSLLSRAEGYGYTF
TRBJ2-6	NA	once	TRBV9	TGTGCCAGCAGCGTAGCGGGGGGCAATGGGGCCAACGTCCTGACTTTC	CASSVAGGNGANVLTF
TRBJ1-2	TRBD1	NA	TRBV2	TGTGCCAGCAGCGGGCCGGGACAGGGGGCCGGCTATGGCTACACCTTC	CASSGPGQGAGYGYTF
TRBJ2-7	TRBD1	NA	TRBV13	TGTGCCAGCAGCTTTGACAGGGTGTCCTACGAGCAGTACTTC	CASSFDRVSYEQYF
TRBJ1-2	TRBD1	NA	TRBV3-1	TGTGCCAGCAGCCAAAGAGGACAGGGTGGCTACACCTTC	CASSQRGQGGYTF
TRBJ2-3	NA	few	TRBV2	TGTGCCAGCAGCGGACAGTCAGATACGCAGTATTTT	CASSGQSDTQYF
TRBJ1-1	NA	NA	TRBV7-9	TGTGCCAGCAGCCTGACTACACTGAACACTGAAGCTTTCTTT	CASSLTTLNTEAFF
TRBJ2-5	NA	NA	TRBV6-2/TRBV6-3	TGTGCCAGCATGACATTTTACCAAGAGACCCAGTACTTC	CASMTFYQETQYF
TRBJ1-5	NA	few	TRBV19	TGTGCCAGTACCGGACTCTCGAGTATACGGAATCAGCCCCAGCATTTT	CASTGLSSIRNQPQHF
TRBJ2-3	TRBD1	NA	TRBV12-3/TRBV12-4	TGTGCCAGCAGACCACAGGGGTGGCGGGATACGCAGTATTTT	CASRPQGWRDTQYF
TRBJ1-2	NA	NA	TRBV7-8	TGTGCCAGCAGCTTGTCAGAGTTCTATGGCTACACCTTC	CASSLSEFYGYTF
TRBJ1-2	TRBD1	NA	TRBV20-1	TGCAGTGCAACCAGACGGACAGGGAGCAATGGCTACACCTTC	CSATRRTGSNGYTF
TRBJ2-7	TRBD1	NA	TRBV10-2	TGCGCCAGCAGGCCCGGGACAGACCTGACCGCACACTCCTACAATGAGCAGTACTTC	CASRPGTDLTAHSYNEQYF
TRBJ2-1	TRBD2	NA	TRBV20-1	TGCAGTGCTCCTCAGACTAGCGGGGGCTCCTACAATGAGCAGTTCTTC	CSAPQTSGGSYNEQFF
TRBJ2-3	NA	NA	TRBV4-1	TGCGCCAGCAGCCAAGACGACAGCACAGATACGCAGTATTTT	CASSQDDSTDTQYF
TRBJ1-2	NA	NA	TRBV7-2	TGTGCCAGCAGCTTAACGGTCGGGGGTCGTAACTATGGCTACACCTTC	CASSLTVGGRNYGYTF
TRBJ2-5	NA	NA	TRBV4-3	TGCGCCAGCAGCCCTCGCGGGACAGTGAGTGAGACCCAGTACTTC	CASSPRGTVSETQYF
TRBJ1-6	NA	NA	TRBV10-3	TGCGCCACCAGCAAGGACAGCTCCTATAATTCACCCCTCCACTTT	CATSKDSSYNSPLHF
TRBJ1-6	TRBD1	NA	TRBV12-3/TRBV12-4	TGTGCCAGCCGTAAATCTCCGGGACAGGCAAATAATTCACCCCTCCACTTT	CASRKSPGQANNSPLHF
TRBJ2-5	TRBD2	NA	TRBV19	TGTGCCACCGCCGAACGACTAGCGGGGATCCAAGAGACCCAGTACTTC	CATAERLAGIQETQYF
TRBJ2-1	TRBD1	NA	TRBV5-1	TGCGCCAGCAGCTTCTATTCGGACAGGGGGGGAGGTGAGCAGTTCTTC	CASSFYSDRGGGEQFF
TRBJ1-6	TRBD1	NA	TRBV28	TGTGCCAGCAGTTTCCCCGGGACAGACAATTCACCCCTCCACTTT	CASSFPGTDNSPLHF
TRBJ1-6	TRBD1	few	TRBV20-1	TGCAGTGCTACCAAGGCAGGGGGGAATTCACCCCTCCACTTT	CSATKAGGNSPLHF
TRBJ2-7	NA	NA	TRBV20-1	TGCAGTGCTAGAGATCCAGGCAGCGGCTCCTACGAGCAGTACTTC	CSARDPGSGSYEQYF
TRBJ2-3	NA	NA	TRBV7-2	TGTGCCAGCAGCTTAGGTCGGTCGGGGGATCCCACAGATACGCAGTATTTT	CASSLGRSGDPTDTQYF
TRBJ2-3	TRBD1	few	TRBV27	TGTGCCAGCAGTTTACTAAGCCGGACAGGATTCACAGATACGCAGTATTTT	CASSLLSRTGFTDTQYF
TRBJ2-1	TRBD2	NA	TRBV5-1	TGCGCCAGCAGCCCGGGACTAGCGGGGGGCCGGTCCTACAATGAGCAGTTCTTC	CASSPGLAGGRSYNEQFF